This TCR beta chain was identified in a study of T cells in women clearing cervical HPV infection. Study in general: Case blood drawn at lesion detection; control blood after infection cleared.

Comments on this clone: Its antigen remains unidentified.

TCR beta CDR3 amplified by multiplex PCR from approximately 1,100 ng genomic DNA. Method: immunoSEQ multiplex PCR; TCRdb's copy keeps in-frame clones and lacks some. Recorded for this sample: 35,000 to 50,000 clones. Study results and limitations: Repertoire richness, not evenness, was significantly elevated in CIN3+ cases versus controls.

This TCR was sampled from a woman aged 18 to 75 with a cervical HPV16 infection that either progressed to CIN3+ or cleared (not recorded which). Sample: blood buffy coat.

CDR3 region: CSARDPQGARNEQFF. CDR3 DNA, as far as it was read: TGCAGTGCTAGAGACCCTCAGGGGGCACGGAATGAG. The chain uses TRBV20-1 and TRBJ2-1, with 8 bases identical to TRBD1. The sequenced fragment ends 3 residues before the CDR3 boundary, so the rest is inferred from the germline J gene. V was clipped by 0 bases and J by 7 bases; unmatched bases: 8. CDR3 length: 15 amino acids. Germline V gives CDR1 DFQATT, CDR2 SNEGSKA (reference sequence).